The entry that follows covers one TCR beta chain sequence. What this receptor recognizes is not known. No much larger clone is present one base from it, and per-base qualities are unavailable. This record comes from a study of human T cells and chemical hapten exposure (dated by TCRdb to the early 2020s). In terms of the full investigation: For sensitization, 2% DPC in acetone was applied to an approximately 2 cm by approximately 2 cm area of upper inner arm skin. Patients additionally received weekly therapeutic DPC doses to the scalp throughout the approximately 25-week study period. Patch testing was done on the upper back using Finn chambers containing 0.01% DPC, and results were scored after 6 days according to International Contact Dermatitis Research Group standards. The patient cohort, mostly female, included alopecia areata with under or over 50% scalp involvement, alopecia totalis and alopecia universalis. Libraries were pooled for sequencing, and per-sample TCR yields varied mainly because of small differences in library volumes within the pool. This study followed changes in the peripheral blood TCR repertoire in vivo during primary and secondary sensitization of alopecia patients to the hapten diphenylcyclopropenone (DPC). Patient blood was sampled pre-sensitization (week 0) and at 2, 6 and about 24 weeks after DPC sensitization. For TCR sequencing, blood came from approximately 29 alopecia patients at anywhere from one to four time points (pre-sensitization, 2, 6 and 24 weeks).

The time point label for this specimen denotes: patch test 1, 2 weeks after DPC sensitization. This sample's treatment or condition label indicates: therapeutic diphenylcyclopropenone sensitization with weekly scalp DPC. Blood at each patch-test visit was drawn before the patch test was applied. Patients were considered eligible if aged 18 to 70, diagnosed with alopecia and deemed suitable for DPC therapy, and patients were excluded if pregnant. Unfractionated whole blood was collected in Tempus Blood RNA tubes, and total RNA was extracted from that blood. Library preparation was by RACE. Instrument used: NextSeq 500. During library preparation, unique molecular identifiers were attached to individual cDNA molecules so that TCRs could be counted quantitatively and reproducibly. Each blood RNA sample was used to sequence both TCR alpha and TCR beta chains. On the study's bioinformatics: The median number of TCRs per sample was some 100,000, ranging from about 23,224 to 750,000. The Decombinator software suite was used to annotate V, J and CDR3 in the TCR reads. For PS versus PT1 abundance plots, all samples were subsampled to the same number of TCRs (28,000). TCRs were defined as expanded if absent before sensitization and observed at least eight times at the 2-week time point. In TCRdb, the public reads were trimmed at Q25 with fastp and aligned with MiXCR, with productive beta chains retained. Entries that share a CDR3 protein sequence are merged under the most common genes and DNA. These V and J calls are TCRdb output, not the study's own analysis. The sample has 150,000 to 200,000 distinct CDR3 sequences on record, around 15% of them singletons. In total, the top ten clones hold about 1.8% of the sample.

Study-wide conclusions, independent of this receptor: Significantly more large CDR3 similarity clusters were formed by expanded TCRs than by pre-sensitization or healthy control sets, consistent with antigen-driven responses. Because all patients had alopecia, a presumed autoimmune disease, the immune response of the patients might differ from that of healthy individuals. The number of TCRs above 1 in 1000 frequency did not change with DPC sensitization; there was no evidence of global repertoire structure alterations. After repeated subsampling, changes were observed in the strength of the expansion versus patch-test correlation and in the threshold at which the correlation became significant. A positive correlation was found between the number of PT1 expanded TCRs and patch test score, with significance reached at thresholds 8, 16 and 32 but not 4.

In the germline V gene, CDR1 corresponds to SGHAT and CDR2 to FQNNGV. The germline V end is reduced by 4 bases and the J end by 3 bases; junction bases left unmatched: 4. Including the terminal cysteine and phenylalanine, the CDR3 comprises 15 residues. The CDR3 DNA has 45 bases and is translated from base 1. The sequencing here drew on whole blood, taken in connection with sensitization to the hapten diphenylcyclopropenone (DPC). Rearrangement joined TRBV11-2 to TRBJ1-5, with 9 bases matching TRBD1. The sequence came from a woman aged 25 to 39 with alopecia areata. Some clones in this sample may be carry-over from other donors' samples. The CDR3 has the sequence CASSWGQGNNQPQHF. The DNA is TGTGCCAGCAGCTGGGGACAGGGAAACAATCAGCCCCAGCATTTT.